The T cell receptor (beta chain) described here comes from a study of T cell repertoires in cytomegalovirus infection. Study summary: Matching HLA type, along with CMV infection, was indicated by public TCR beta signatures.

The CDR3 runs to 13 residues. Trimming took 5 bases from V and 3 from J, leaving 10 bases between them. Germline values: CDR1 LNHDA, CDR2 SQIVND (reference sequence). For this clonotype: The antigen is undetermined.

TCRdb passed the reads through MiXCR, listing each CDR3 protein once. The table has about 490,000 distinct CDR3 sequences, around 11% seen once. Study-level results: Identification of carriers of CMV plus the relevant HLA was performed using cumulative public TCR beta family frequency. In two of eight donors, the top clonotype was HLA-C-restricted CMV-specific.

J is TRBJ1-2 and V is TRBV19; D ambiguous. Sequenced: PBMCs. The clonotype comes from a human donor in good health (CMV status not recorded). Some clones in this sample may be carry-over from other donors' samples. CDR3 nucleotide sequence: TGTGCCAGTAGTGCTCAGGCGCACTATGGCTACACCTTC. It specifies CASSAQAHYGYTF.